This T cell receptor (beta chain) was sequenced during a study of T cells in localized non-small cell lung cancer. TCRdb keeps only in-frame clones here, not all; method: immunoSEQ multiplex PCR. The sample shows around 29,000 clones, about 90% of them seen only once. This CDR3 spans 16 amino acids. V lost 5 bases and J lost 1, with 14 bases in between. Germline V lookup: CDR1 SGHAT, CDR2 FQNNGV. The genes are TRBV11-2 and TRBJ2-2; possibly TRBD2 for D (6 bases). The source is a woman aged 35 to 70 with stage I lung adenocarcinoma. The sequencing here drew on peripheral blood, taken before any cancer treatment. The DNA for the CDR3 is TGTGCCAGCAGCCTCCGTCTAGCGCAGAACACCGGGGAGCTGTTTTTT. Its protein product is CASSLRLAQNTGELFF.